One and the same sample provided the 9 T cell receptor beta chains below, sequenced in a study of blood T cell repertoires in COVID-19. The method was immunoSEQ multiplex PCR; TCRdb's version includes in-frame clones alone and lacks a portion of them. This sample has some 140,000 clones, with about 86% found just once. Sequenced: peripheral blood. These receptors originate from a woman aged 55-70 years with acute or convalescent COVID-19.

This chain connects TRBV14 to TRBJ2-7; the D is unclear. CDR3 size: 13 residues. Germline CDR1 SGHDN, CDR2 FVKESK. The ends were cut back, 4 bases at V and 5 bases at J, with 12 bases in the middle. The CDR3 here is CASSPNHRNEQYF. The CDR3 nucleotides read TGTGCCAGCAGCCCAAATCACAGAAACGAGCAGTACTTC.

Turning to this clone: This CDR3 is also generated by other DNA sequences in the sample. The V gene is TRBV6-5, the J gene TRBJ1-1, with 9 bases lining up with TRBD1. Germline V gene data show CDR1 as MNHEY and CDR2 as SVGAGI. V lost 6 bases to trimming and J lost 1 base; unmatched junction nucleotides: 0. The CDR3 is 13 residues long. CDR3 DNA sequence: TGTGCCAGCAGGGACAGGGGGAACACTGAAGCTTTCTTT. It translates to CASRDRGNTEAFF.

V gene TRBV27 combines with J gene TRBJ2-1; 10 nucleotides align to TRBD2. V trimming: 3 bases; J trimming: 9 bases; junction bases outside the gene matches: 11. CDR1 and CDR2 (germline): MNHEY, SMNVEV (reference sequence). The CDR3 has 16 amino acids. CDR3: CASSFPRTSGPIEQFF. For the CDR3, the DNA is TGTGCCAGCAGTTTTCCAAGGACTAGCGGACCCATTGAGCAGTTCTTC.

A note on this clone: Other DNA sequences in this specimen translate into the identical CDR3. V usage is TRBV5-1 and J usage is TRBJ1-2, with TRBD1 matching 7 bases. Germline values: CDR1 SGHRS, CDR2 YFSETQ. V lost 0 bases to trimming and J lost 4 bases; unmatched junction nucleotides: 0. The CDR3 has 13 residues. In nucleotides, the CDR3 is TGCGCCAGCAGCTTGGAGGGGGCCTATGGCTACACCTTC. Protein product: CASSLEGAYGYTF. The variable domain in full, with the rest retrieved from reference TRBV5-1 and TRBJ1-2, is KAGVTQTPRYLIKTRGQQVTLSCSPISGHRSVSWYQQTPGQGLQFLFEYFSETQRNKGNFPGRFSGRQFSNSRSEMNVSTLELGDSALYLCASSLEGAYGYTFGSGTRLTVV.

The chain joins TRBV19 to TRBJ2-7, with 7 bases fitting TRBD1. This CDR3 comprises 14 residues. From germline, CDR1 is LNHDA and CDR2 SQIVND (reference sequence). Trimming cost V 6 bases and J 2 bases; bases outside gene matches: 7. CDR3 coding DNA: TGTGCCAGTAGCCCTACAGGGGTCCCCTACGAGCAGTACTTC. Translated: CASSPTGVPYEQYF.

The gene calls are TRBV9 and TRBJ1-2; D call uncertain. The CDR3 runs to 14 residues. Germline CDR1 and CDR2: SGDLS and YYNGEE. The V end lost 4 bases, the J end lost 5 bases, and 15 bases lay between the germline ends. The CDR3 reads CASSPGDGYYGYTF. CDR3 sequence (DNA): TGTGCCAGCAGCCCCGGGGATGGGTATTATGGCTACACCTTC.

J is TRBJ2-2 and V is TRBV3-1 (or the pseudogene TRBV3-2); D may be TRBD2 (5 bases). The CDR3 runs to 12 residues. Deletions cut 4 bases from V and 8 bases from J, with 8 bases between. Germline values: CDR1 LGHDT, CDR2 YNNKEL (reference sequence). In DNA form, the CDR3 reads TGTGCCAGCAGCCCGGGGTTTGGGGAGCTGTTTTTT. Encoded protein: CASSPGFGELFF.

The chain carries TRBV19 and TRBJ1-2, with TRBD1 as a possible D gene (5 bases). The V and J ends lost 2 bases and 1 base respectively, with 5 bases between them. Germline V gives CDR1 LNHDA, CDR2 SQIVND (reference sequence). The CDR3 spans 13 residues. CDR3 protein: CASSIQGNYGYTF. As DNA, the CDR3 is TGTGCCAGTAGTATACAGGGTAACTATGGCTACACCTTC.

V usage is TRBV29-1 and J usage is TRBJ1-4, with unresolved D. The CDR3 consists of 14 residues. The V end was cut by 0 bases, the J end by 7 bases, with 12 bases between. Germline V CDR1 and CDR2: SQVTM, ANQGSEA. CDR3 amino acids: CSVEDHGGGEKLFF. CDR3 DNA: TGCAGCGTTGAAGATCATGGCGGTGGTGAAAAACTGTTTTTT.